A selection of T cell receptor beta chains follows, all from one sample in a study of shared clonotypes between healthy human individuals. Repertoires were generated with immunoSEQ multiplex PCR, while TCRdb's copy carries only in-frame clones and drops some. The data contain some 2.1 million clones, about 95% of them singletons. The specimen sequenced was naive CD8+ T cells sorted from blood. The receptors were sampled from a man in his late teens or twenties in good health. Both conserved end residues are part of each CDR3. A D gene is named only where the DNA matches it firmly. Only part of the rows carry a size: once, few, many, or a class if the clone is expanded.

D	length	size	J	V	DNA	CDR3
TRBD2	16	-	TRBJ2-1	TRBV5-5	TGTGCCAGCAGCTTACCCCTAGCGGGAGTTGACCATGAGCAGTTCTTC	CASSLPLAGVDHEQFF
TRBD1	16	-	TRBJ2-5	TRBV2	TGTGCCAGCAGTGACAGTGGACCGACAGGGGGCGAGACCCAGTACTTC	CASSDSGPTGGETQYF
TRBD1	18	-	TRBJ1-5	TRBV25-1	TGTGCCAGTCTTATCAGGTGCTTCAGGGGGCGTAGCAATCAGCCCCAGCATTTT	CASLIRCFRGRSNQPQHF
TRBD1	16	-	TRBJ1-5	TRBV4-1	TGCGCCAGCAGCCAATCTCTGGGACAGCCAAATCAGCCCCAGCATTTT	CASSQSLGQPNQPQHF
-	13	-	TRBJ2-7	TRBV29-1	TGCAGCGTATTGACAGGCCTCTCCTACGAGCAGTACTTC	CSVLTGLSYEQYF
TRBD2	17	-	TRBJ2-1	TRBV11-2	TGTGCCAGCAGCTCAATTGGGACTAGCGGGGGTTACAATGAGCAGTTCTTC	CASSSIGTSGGYNEQFF
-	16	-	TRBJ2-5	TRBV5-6	TGTGCCAGCAGCCGAACAGGGGAGGGCCTCCAAGAGACCCAGTACTTC	CASSRTGEGLQETQYF
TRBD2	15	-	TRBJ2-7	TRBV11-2	TGTGCCAGCAGCTTTGGGCCTAGCGGGACCTACGAGCAGTACTTC	CASSFGPSGTYEQYF
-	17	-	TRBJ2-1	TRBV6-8	TGTGCCAGCAGGGAATCCGACAGGCCTAGCTCCTACAATGAGCAGTTCTTC	CASRESDRPSSYNEQFF
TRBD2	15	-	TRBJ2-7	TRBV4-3	TGCGCCAGCAGCCTACTAGCGGCAGGCGTCGGCGAGCAGTACTTC	CASSLLAAGVGEQYF
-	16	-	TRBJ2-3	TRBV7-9	TGTGCCAGCAGCCCCATCCTTCAGCCTGACACAGATACGCAGTATTTT	CASSPILQPDTDTQYF
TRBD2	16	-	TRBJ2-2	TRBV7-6	TGTGCCAGCAGCTTAGGACTAGCGGGAGCCGCCGGGGAGCTGTTTTTT	CASSLGLAGAAGELFF
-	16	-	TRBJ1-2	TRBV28	TGTGCCAGCAGTCTGGATCAACCCCGGCGGGACTATGGCTACACCTTC	CASSLDQPRRDYGYTF
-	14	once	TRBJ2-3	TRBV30	TGTGCCTGGAGTGGAGGGTTGGTAACAGATACGCAGTATTTT	CAWSGGLVTDTQYF
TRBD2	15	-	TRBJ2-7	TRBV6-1	TGTGCCAGCAGTGAAGCAGAACTAGCGGCCTACGAGCAGTACTTC	CASSEAELAAYEQYF
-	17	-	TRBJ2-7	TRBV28	TGTGCCAGCAGTCCCAAACTCTCGTGGGGCCTCTCCTACGAGCAGTACTTC	CASSPKLSWGLSYEQYF
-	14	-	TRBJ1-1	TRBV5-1	TGCGCCAGCAGCTTGGTGGGGGTTGTCACTGAAGCTTTCTTT	CASSLVGVVTEAFF
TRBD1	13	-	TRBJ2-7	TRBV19	TGTGCCAGTAGTATTGGACAGGGGTTCGAGCAGTACTTC	CASSIGQGFEQYF
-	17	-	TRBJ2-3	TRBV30	TGTGCCTGGAGTGTAGACCCTGGGGACCCGCGGACAGTAGGGCAGTATTTT	CAWSVDPGDPRTVGQYF
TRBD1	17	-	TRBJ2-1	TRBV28	TGTGCCAGCAGTTCGTCCAGGGGGCCAAGCTCCTACAATGAGCAGTTCTTC	CASSSSRGPSSYNEQFF
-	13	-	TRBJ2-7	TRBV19	TGTGCCAGTAGAGTTCGTGGGTCCTACGAGCAGTACTTC	CASRVRGSYEQYF
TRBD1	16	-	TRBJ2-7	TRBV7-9	TGTGCCAGCAGTTCCACCTTCGGACAGGGTTCCTACGAGCAGTACTTC	CASSSTFGQGSYEQYF
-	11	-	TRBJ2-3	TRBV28	TGTGCCAGCCGTTATACAGATACGCAGTATTTT	CASRYTDTQYF
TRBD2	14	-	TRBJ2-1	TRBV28	TGTGCCAGCAACCTAGCGGGGGTTGGGAATGAGCAGTTCTTC	CASNLAGVGNEQFF
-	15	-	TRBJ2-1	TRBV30	TGTGCCTGGATCCGCGGTGCTAGCTCCTACAATGAGCAGTTCTTC	CAWIRGASSYNEQFF
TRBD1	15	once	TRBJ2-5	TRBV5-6	TGTGCCAGCAGCCCCGGGACAGGGAGTACAGAGACCCAGTACTTC	CASSPGTGSTETQYF
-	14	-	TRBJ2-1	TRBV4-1	TGCGCCAGCAGCCCTTCTCTCAGGGGAAATGAGCAGTTCTTC	CASSPSLRGNEQFF
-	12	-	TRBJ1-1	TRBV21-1	TGTGCCAGCAGCCGACTGGGGCTTGAAGCTTTCTTT	CASSRLGLEAFF
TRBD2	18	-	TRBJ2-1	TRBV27	TGTGCCAGCAGTCCATTACCCGGACTAGCGGGAGTATCCAATGAGCAGTTCTTC	CASSPLPGLAGVSNEQFF
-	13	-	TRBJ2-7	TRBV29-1	TGCAGCGTAGATACAGGTATCTCCTACGAGCAGTACTTC	CSVDTGISYEQYF
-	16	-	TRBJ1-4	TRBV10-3	TGTGCCATCAGTGAAGAACAGCACCCAACTAATGAAAAACTGTTTTTT	CAISEEQHPTNEKLFF
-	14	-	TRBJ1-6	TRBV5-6	TGTGCCAGCAGCTTGGCTGCAGGGGACTCACCCCTCCACTTT	CASSLAAGDSPLHF
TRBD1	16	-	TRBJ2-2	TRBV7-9	TGTGCCAGCAGCAAATCGGACAGGGCCAACACCGGGGAGCTGTTTTTT	CASSKSDRANTGELFF
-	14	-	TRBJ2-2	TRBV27	TGTGCCAGCAGTTTAGAACAGTACACCGGGGAGCTGTTTTTT	CASSLEQYTGELFF
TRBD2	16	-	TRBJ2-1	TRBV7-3	TGTGCCAGCAGCTGGGGACTAGCGGGGCCTCCCAATGAGCAGTTCTTC	CASSWGLAGPPNEQFF
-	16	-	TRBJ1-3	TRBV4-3	TGCGCCAGCAGCCAAGAACGGCGGGGCCCTGGAAACACCATATATTTT	CASSQERRGPGNTIYF
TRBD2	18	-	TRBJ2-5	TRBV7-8	TGTGCCAGCAGCTCCTGGGGACTAGCGGGATTAACCCAAGAGACCCAGTACTTC	CASSSWGLAGLTQETQYF
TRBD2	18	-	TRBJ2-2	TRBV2	TGTGCCAGCATTGAAATCAGAGCGGGAGGAAGCAACACCGGGGAGCTGTTTTTT	CASIEIRAGGSNTGELFF
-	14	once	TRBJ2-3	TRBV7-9	TGTGCCAGCAGCCTTCACCTGAGCACAGATACGCAGTATTTT	CASSLHLSTDTQYF
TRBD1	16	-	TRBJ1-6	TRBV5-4	TGTGCCAGCAGCTTGGTCCCCGGGACAGAGAATTCACCCCTCCACTTT	CASSLVPGTENSPLHF
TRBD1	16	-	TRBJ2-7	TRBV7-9	TGTGCCAGCAGCAACGCCGGACAGGGGCGCGTTTACGAGCAGTACTTC	CASSNAGQGRVYEQYF